This TCR beta chain was retrieved from a study of T cells after posttransplantation cyclophosphamide. Regarding the study as a whole: Blood and skin or GI T cell repertoires showed limited TRB overlap.

The V and J ends lost 1 base and 10 bases, in that order; junction bases with no gene match: 8. The CDR3 is made up of 17 amino acids. The germline V gene has CDR1 MGHRA and CDR2 YSYEKL. Assay used: immunoSEQ multiplex PCR; TCRdb lists only in-frame clones, some missing. There are about 5,400 clones in the sample, none observed a single time. The table lists this clone with many counts. The antigen is not known. Cyclophosphamide on days +3 and +4 followed busulfan-fludarabine conditioning and a marrow graft. Here the sequenced sample was PBMCs, taken after allogeneic stem cell transplant with posttransplant cyclophosphamide. This chain links TRBV4-1 with TRBJ2-1; 15 positions agree with TRBD2. The origin of this receptor is a female patient aged 30-39 years who received an allogeneic stem cell transplant from an unrelated donor, was CMV-positive, and had acute and chronic GVHD. A subset of T cells may come from the graft donor. Here the CDR3 reads CASSQGPGLAGGNEQFF. The CDR3 nucleotides are TGCGCCAGCAGCCAAGGACCGGGACTAGCGGGAGGAAACGAGCAGTTCTTC.